Described below is a single T cell receptor (beta chain) sequence and its context. The sample originates from a study of CD8+ T cells in alopecia areata. Looked up from germline, CDR1 is SGHRS and CDR2 is YFSETQ. The ends lost 4 bases at V and 2 bases at J; junction bases unmatched: 5. This CDR3 region has 15 residues. Investigators isolated RNA and reverse transcribed it into cDNA to act as the sequencing template. TCRdb's table, derived via immunoSEQ multiplex PCR, lists solely in-frame clones and lacks some. The sample consists of roughly 150,000 clones, roughly 60% of them appearing once. The sample comprised CD4+ T cells sorted from blood. The genes are TRBV5-1 and TRBJ2-1; 8 positions agree with TRBD1. The clonotype was recovered from a human donor in good health. Here the CDR3 reads CASSPGQGPYNEQFF. CDR3 sequence (DNA): TGCGCCAGCAGCCCCGGACAGGGCCCCTACAATGAGCAGTTCTTC.